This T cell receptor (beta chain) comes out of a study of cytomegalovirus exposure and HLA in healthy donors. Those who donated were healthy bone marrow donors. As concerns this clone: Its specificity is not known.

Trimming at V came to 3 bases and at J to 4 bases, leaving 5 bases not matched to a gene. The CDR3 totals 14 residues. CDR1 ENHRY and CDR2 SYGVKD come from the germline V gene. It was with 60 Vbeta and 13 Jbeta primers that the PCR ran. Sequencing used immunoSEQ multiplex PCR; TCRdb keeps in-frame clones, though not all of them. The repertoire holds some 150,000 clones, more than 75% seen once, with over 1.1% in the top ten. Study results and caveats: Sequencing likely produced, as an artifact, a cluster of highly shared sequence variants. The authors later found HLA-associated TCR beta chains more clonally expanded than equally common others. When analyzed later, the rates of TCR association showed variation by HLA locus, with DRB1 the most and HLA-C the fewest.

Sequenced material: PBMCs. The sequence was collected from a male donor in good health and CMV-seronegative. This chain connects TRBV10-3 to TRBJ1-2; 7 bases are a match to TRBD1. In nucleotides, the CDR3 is TGTGCCATCAGTGACCGGGACAGCAGCTATGGCTACACCTTC. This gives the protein CAISDRDSSYGYTF.